The 15 T cell receptor beta chains presented below share a single source sample, sequenced in a study of blood T cell repertoires in COVID-19. The table came from immunoSEQ multiplex PCR; TCRdb's copy has only in-frame clones and leaves some out. Of 200,000 to 250,000 clones listed, roughly nine tenths are singletons. The specimen was PBMCs or T cells enriched from blood (not recorded which). The receptors come from a man aged 25 to 40 who had recovered from COVID-19.

This sequence joins TRBV5-1 and TRBJ1-5; D may be TRBD1 (5 bases). Germline lookup yields CDR1 SGHRS and CDR2 YFSETQ. The CDR3 runs to 15 residues. V lost 0 bases and J lost 6, with 13 bases in between. The CDR3 spells CASSLAGSLGQPQHF. The DNA for the CDR3 is TGCGCCAGCAGCTTGGCAGGGTCGTTGGGTCAGCCCCAGCATTTT.

This sequence joins TRBV3-1 (or the pseudogene TRBV3-2) and TRBJ2-7, with D perhaps matching TRBD1 (5 bases). Germline V gene lookup returns CDR1 LGHDT and CDR2 YNNKEL (reference sequence). Trimming removed 0 bases at V and 0 bases at J, with 12 bases between. The CDR3 sequence is 16 residues long. CDR3 region: CASSQDITGSSYEQYF. The CDR3 DNA follows: TGTGCCAGCAGCCAAGATATTACAGGATCCTCCTACGAGCAGTACTTC.

This clone was detected once. V is TRBV27 and J is TRBJ2-3, with D possibly TRBD2 on 6 matching bases. Trimming removed 5 bases at V and 2 bases at J, with 29 bases between. Germline CDR1 is MNHEY and CDR2 is SMNVEV (reference sequence). The CDR3 length is 20 residues. CDR3 in amino acids: CASSHNNRRALGPNTDTQYF. The DNA for the CDR3 is TGTGCCAGCAGTCATAACAACCGGAGGGCCTTGGGCCCTAACACAGATACGCAGTATTTT.

V gene TRBV5-1 combines with J gene TRBJ2-3, with D perhaps TRBD2 (6 bases). Germline CDR1 and CDR2: SGHRS and YFSETQ. V was trimmed by 4 bases and J by 10 bases, leaving 16 bases between them. This CDR3 contains 13 residues. As DNA, the CDR3 is TGCGCCAGCAGCCAAGGTGACGGGAGTGCGCAGTATTTT. Amino acid sequence: CASSQGDGSAQYF.

V is TRBV20-1 and J is TRBJ2-3, with D possibly being TRBD2 (5 bases). The germline CDR1 and CDR2 sequences are DFQATT and SNEGSKA (reference sequence). Trimming shortened V by 3 bases and J by 0 bases, and 16 bases separated the two germline ends. CDR3 length equals 16 residues. The CDR3 loop is CSASGETKLSTDTQYF. The CDR3, as DNA: TGCAGTGCTAGTGGGGAGACTAAACTCAGCACAGATACGCAGTATTTT.

This rearrangement joins TRBV7-5 to TRBJ2-7; TRBD2 is the table's D call, not checked against the DNA. TRBV7-5 is given as a pseudogene. This CDR3 region has 18 residues. This CDR3 reads CVRSLAKGGGGMGSEQYF. The CDR3 nucleotides read TGTGTCAGAAGCTTAGCCAAGGGAGGAGGAGGGATGGGATCCGAGCAGTACTTC.

This chain uses TRBV2 with TRBJ2-1, with 8 bases lining up with TRBD2. The CDR3 is 15 residues long. CDR1 SNHLY and CDR2 FYNNEI come from the germline V gene. V lost 6 bases and J lost 8; bases outside the gene matches: 12. CDR3 DNA sequence: TGTGCCAGCAGGCCGGGGGGGACGGTTACCTATGAGCAGTTCTTC. The encoded protein is CASRPGGTVTYEQFF.

The chain joins TRBV20-1 to TRBJ1-2; D gene ambiguous. The CDR3 loop spans 11 amino acids. CDR1 is DFQATT and CDR2 is SNEGSKA in the germline V gene (reference sequence). Trimming took off 3 bases at V and 5 bases at J, with 7 bases between the two ends. CDR3 bases: TGCAGTGCTAGTGGCGGTTATGGCTACACCTTC. Its translation is CSASGGYGYTF.

The J gene is TRBJ2-7, the V gene TRBV5-4; TRBD1 matches 9 bases. Germline V gene data show CDR1 as SGHNT and CDR2 as YYREEE (reference sequence). The length of the CDR3 is 14 residues. V dropped 4 bases and J dropped 0; count of bases not matched to a gene: 2. CDR3 loop: CASSGQGSSYEQYF. CDR3 in DNA: TGTGCCAGCAGCGGACAGGGGAGCTCCTACGAGCAGTACTTC. Full variable domain (rest looked up from reference TRBV5-4 and TRBJ2-7): ETGVTQSPTHLIKTRGQQVTLRCSSQSGHNTVSWYQQALGQGPQFIFQYYREEENGRGNFPPRFSGLQFPNYSSELNVNALELDDSALYLCASSGQGSSYEQYFGPGTRLTVT.

The V gene is TRBV5-1, the J gene TRBJ2-5; 15 bases line up with TRBD2. CDR1 is SGHRS, CDR2 YFSETQ, per germline. This CDR3 is 16 amino acids long. Unmatched junction bases numbered 5, after V lost 3 bases and J lost 5 bases. CDR3 region: CASSWWTSGRGETQYF. The DNA of the CDR3 is TGCGCCAGCAGCTGGTGGACTAGCGGGAGGGGGGAGACCCAGTACTTC.

The chain joins TRBV19 to TRBJ1-6; tentatively, D is TRBD1 (6 bases). The germline V gene has CDR1 LNHDA and CDR2 SQIVND (reference sequence). V gave up 9 bases and J gave up 9 bases, with 33 bases separating them. The CDR3 extends over 19 amino acids. As DNA, the CDR3 is TGTGCCAGCACCTTACGGGCGGGGGCAGCCGATAAAAGGAGTTCACCCCTCCACTTT. Its protein product is CASTLRAGAADKRSSPLHF.

The chain employs TRBV6-2 or TRBV6-3 and TRBJ1-5, with 8 positions matching TRBD1. In germline, CDR1 is MNHEY, CDR2 SVGEGT. The V gene end was trimmed by 4 bases and the J gene end by 7 bases; junction bases not matched to a gene: 6. The CDR3 totals 14 residues. Here the CDR3 DNA reads TGTGCCAGCAGTTGGACAGGGTTTAACCAGCCCCAGCATTTT. The encoded protein is CASSWTGFNQPQHF.

CDR3 nucleotide sequence: TGTGCCAGCAGCTTTTGGCAGGGGCCTATGAACACTGAAGCTTTCTTT. Protein: CASSFWQGPMNTEAFF. The chain employs TRBV5-8 and TRBJ1-1, with D maybe TRBD1 (6 bases). The germline CDR1 and CDR2 sequences are SGHTS and YDEGEE. The V end lost 2 bases, the J end lost 0 bases, and 14 bases lay between the germline ends. The CDR3 extends over 16 amino acids.

The chain couples TRBV21-1 to TRBJ2-7; the DNA was not compared with TRBD2, the D call given in the table. TRBV21-1 is listed as a pseudogene. There are 14 residues in the CDR3. CDR3 in DNA: TGTGCCAGCAGCGGGACTAGAGAACTCTACGAGCAGTACTTC. It yields the protein CASSGTRELYEQYF.

V usage is TRBV19 and J usage is TRBJ1-5; maybe TRBD1 (5 bases). The CDR3 has 16 residues. The V gene lost 5 bases and the J gene lost 4 bases, with 18 bases spanning the gap. Per germline, CDR1 LNHDA and CDR2 SQIVND (reference sequence). CDR3 in amino acids: CASSHRSTRTNQPQHF. CDR3 in DNA: TGTGCCAGTAGTCACCGATCTACTCGGACAAATCAGCCCCAGCATTTT.